Following are 16 T cell receptor beta chains from one sample sequenced in a study of OX40 agonist ivuxolimab in advanced cancers. TCRdb keeps only in-frame clones here, not all; method: immunoSEQ multiplex PCR. The sample includes roughly 80,000 clones, roughly 85% of them seen just once. The sequences come from CD4+ or CD8+ T cells sorted from blood, collected in a trial of the OX40 agonist ivuxolimab. The receptors stem from an adult with an advanced solid tumor such as melanoma, head and neck, liver or kidney cancer.

The J gene is TRBJ2-5, the V gene TRBV7-8; D uncertain. Looked up from germline, CDR1 is SGHVS and CDR2 is FQNEAQ. The CDR3 length is 13 residues. Trimming stripped 3 bases from V and 4 bases from J, with 9 bases between. The CDR3 protein is CASSFASVETQYF. The CDR3 DNA reads as TGTGCCAGCAGCTTTGCTTCCGTAGAGACCCAGTACTTC.

The chain carries TRBV30 and TRBJ2-7, with TRBD2 matching 10 bases. After removal of 5 bases from V and 2 bases from J, the junction contained 6 bases not matched to a gene. CDR3 length equals 14 residues. Germline assignment: CDR1 GTSNPN and CDR2 SVGIG (reference sequence). In DNA form, the CDR3 reads TGTGCCTGGGACAGTCTAGCGGGAGCCTACGAGCAGTACTTC. This encodes CAWDSLAGAYEQYF.

This chain links TRBV7-3 with TRBJ1-1, with TRBD1 as a possible D gene (6 bases). From germline, CDR1 is SGHTA and CDR2 FQGTGA. The CDR3 runs to 16 residues. The ends were cut back, 1 base at V and 4 bases at J, with 16 bases in the middle. The DNA of the CDR3 is TGTGCCAGCAGCTTAAGGCTGATTACAGGGACCACTGAAGCTTTCTTT. Its translation: CASSLRLITGTTEAFF.

This clone has a single count. The V gene is TRBV19, the J gene TRBJ2-3, with TRBD2 matching 14 bases. CDR3 length: 17 residues. V lost 6 bases to trimming and J lost 4 bases; unmatched junction nucleotides: 9. CDR1 and CDR2 (germline): LNHDA, SQIVND (reference sequence). The CDR3 nucleotides are TGTGCCAGTAGCCCCCAGACTAGCGGGAGGGCGGCAGATACGCAGTATTTT. It is translated as CASSPQTSGRAADTQYF. The whole variable domain, filled in from reference TRBV19 and TRBJ2-3, reads DGGITQSPKYLFRKEGQNVTLSCEQNLNHDAMYWYRQDPGQGLRLIYYSQIVNDFQKGDIAEGYSVSREKKESFPLTVTSAQKNPTAFYLCASSPQTSGRAADTQYFGPGTRLTVL.

This clone is a singleton in its sample. This chain connects TRBV18 to TRBJ2-7; D gene ambiguous. The V end lost 6 bases, the J end lost 0 bases, and 12 bases lay between the germline ends. The CDR3 extends over 14 amino acids. Germline CDR1 and CDR2: KGHSH and LQKENI. CDR3 sequence reads: CASSPQPSSYEQYF. In DNA form, the CDR3 reads TGTGCCAGCTCGCCCCAGCCAAGCTCCTACGAGCAGTACTTC.

The CDR3: CASSQSNLIYEQYF. The CDR3 DNA reads as TGCGCCAGCAGCCAATCGAACCTAATCTACGAGCAGTACTTC. The chain is built from TRBV4-3 and TRBJ2-7; D unresolved. V gave up 2 bases and J gave up 3 bases, with 11 bases separating them. This CDR3 region has 14 residues. Germline values: CDR1 LGHNA, CDR2 YSLEER.

CDR3 in DNA: TGTGCCAGCTCACCCCTACCCCCCGGGGACGAGCAGTACTTC. This translates into CASSPLPPGDEQYF. The rearrangement links TRBV18 to TRBJ2-7; TRBD2 is a possible D gene (5 bases). Germline CDR1 KGHSH, CDR2 LQKENI. Deletions cut 3 bases from V and 5 bases from J, with 14 bases between. This CDR3 is 14 amino acids long.

The chain uses TRBV7-2 and TRBJ2-7, with D possibly TRBD2 on 6 matching bases. V shed 1 base and J shed 8 bases, with 15 bases lying between them. CDR3 size: 14 residues. Looked up from germline, CDR1 is SGHTA and CDR2 is FQGNSA. The CDR3 loop is CASSLEGTASKQYF. As DNA, the CDR3 is TGTGCCAGCAGCTTAGAGGGGACTGCTAGCAAGCAGTACTTC. The entire variable domain, with the rest obtained from reference TRBV7-2 and TRBJ2-7, is as follows: GAGVSQSPSNKVTEKGKDVELRCDPISGHTALYWYRQSLGQGLEFLIYFQGNSAPDKSGLPSDRFSAERTGGSVSTLTIQRTQQEDSAVYLCASSLEGTASKQYFGPGTRLTVT.

This chain connects TRBV28 to TRBJ2-4; D remains unclear. In germline, CDR1 is MDHEN, CDR2 SYDVKM. V lost 2 bases and J 9 bases, leaving 11 bases between the germline ends. CDR3 length: 13 residues. CDR3 residues: CASSLPGSGIQYF. The DNA for the CDR3 is TGTGCCAGCAGTTTACCCGGGTCGGGCATTCAGTACTTC.

The chain recombines TRBV5-8 with TRBJ1-5, with D maybe TRBD1 (5 bases). Trimming removed 1 base from V and 2 bases from J, with 10 bases in between. The V gene's germline CDR1 is SGHTS and CDR2 YDEGEE. This CDR3 has 15 residues. Here the CDR3 reads CASSLWGSGNQPQHF. The CDR3 bases are TGTGCCAGCAGCTTGTGGGGGAGCGGCAATCAGCCCCAGCATTTT.

CDR3 residues: CASSLSGSSGRNEQFF. CDR3 sequence (DNA): TGTGCCAGCAGCTTAAGCGGGTCGAGCGGGAGGAATGAGCAGTTCTTC. The rearrangement joins TRBV7-3 to TRBJ2-1, with 9 bases that match TRBD2. Germline values: CDR1 SGHTA, CDR2 FQGTGA. This CDR3 region has 16 residues. The V gene end was trimmed by 1 base and the J gene end by 7 bases; junction bases not matched to a gene: 8.

The rearrangement uses TRBV7-7 and TRBJ2-5; 8 bases match TRBD2. Germline V gene data show CDR1 as SSHAT and CDR2 as FNYEAQ (reference sequence). After removal of 5 bases from V and 5 bases from J, the junction contained 7 bases not matched to a gene. The CDR3 runs to 14 residues. The CDR3 sequence: CASSPPGLGETQYF. The CDR3 DNA reads TGTGCCAGCAGCCCACCGGGACTAGGGGAGACCCAGTACTTC.

The chain uses TRBV6-6 and TRBJ1-2; 9 bases match TRBD1. CDR3 length equals 13 residues. Trimming at V came to 6 bases and at J to 8 bases, leaving 7 bases not matched to a gene. CDR1 is MNHNY and CDR2 is SVGAGI in the germline V gene (reference sequence). The CDR3 sequence: CASRRQGVGGYTF. CDR3 in DNA: TGTGCCAGCAGAAGACAGGGGGTCGGAGGCTACACCTTC.

This chain links TRBV5-1 with TRBJ2-2; TRBD1 matches 8 bases. V shed 3 bases, J shed 6 bases, and the junction held 4 bases outside the gene matches. This CDR3 comprises 14 residues. CDR1 and CDR2 (germline): SGHRS, YFSETQ. Here the CDR3 reads CASSSQTGAGELFF. Written as DNA, the CDR3 is TGCGCCAGCAGCTCCCAGACAGGGGCCGGGGAGCTGTTTTTT.

The chain links TRBV7-6 to TRBJ1-1; no firm D call. Per germline, CDR1 SGHVS and CDR2 FNYEAQ. The CDR3 totals 16 residues. The V gene lost 1 base and the J gene lost 4 bases, with 16 bases spanning the gap. The CDR3 DNA is TGTGCCAGCAGCTTAGGTGCCACCTCCTATGGCACTGAAGCTTTCTTT. Translating it yields CASSLGATSYGTEAFF.

The V gene is TRBV28, the J gene TRBJ2-7; 9 nucleotides agree with TRBD2. The CDR3 is made up of 18 amino acids. With 6 bases clipped from V and 2 bases from J, the junction kept 17 bases outside the gene matches. Germline CDR1 reads MDHEN; CDR2 reads SYDVKM. CDR3 nucleotide sequence: TGTGCCAGCAGAGGCTTTCTCGCTCGGGCTAGCGGGACCTACGAGCAGTACTTC. Encoded protein: CASRGFLARASGTYEQYF.